The 22 T cell receptor beta chains given below trace back to one sample, sequenced in a study of T cell changes during pregnancy in multiple sclerosis. Libraries were prepared by immunoSEQ multiplex PCR; TCRdb keeps only in-frame clonotypes and omits some of them. The sample shows more than 50,000 clones, about 92% of them seen only once. Material: peripheral blood, obtained in the first trimester of pregnancy. Every receptor here comes from a female donor in good health, enrolled as a control in a pregnancy study.

This sequence joins TRBV27 and TRBJ1-1; 8 positions agree with TRBD1. Germline CDR1 is MNHEY and CDR2 is SMNVEV (reference sequence). Germline trimming cut 8 bases from V and 3 bases from J; bases unmatched to any gene: 11. The CDR3 runs to 15 residues. The CDR3 loop reads CASVLSRTGYTEAFF. The CDR3 region has the DNA TGTGCCAGCGTTCTTTCAAGGACAGGGTACACTGAAGCTTTCTTT.

The chain employs TRBV18 and TRBJ1-2; 7 bases map to TRBD1. This CDR3 has 15 residues. Germline loops: CDR1 KGHSH, CDR2 LQKENI. V lost 3 bases to trimming and J lost 7 bases; unmatched junction nucleotides: 11. The CDR3 DNA sequence: TGTGCCAGCTCACCGTCGACAGGGACCTTGGGTGGCTACACCTTC. It specifies CASSPSTGTLGGYTF.

The chain carries TRBV28 and TRBJ1-1, with a tentative D call TRBD1 (5 bases). The germline CDR1 and CDR2 sequences are MDHEN and SYDVKM. CDR3 length equals 12 residues. The V gene lost 6 bases and the J gene lost 7 bases, with 12 bases spanning the gap. The CDR3: CASSRQPLEAFF. CDR3 coding DNA: TGTGCCAGCAGCCGACAGCCCCTTGAAGCTTTCTTT.

The chain couples TRBV29-1 to TRBJ2-5, with 8 bases matching TRBD1. The germline CDR1 and CDR2 sequences are SQVTM and ANQGSEA. The CDR3 is 13 residues long. Germline trimming cut 6 bases from V and 4 bases from J; bases unmatched to any gene: 7. CDR3 loop: CSVPGQVIETQYF. CDR3 DNA sequence: TGCAGCGTGCCGGGACAGGTGATAGAGACCCAGTACTTC.

V is TRBV6-5 and J is TRBJ1-2; 7 nucleotides line up with TRBD1. The CDR3 runs 13 residues. Looked up from germline, CDR1 is MNHEY and CDR2 is SVGAGI. The J segment lost 4 bases and the V segment lost 6 bases, leaving 5 bases of the junction unmatched. In nucleotides, the CDR3 is TGTGCCAGCAGGCCCCCAGGGGGCTATGGCTACACCTTC. It specifies CASRPPGGYGYTF.

V usage is TRBV25-1 and J usage is TRBJ2-7, with 8 nucleotides matching TRBD1. V dropped 6 bases and J dropped 5; count of bases not matched to a gene: 9. CDR1 and CDR2 (germline): MGHDK, SYGVNS. This CDR3 contains 14 residues. For the CDR3, the DNA is TGTGCCAGCAGGATGACAGGGGAAAGTGACGAGCAGTACTTC. Protein product: CASRMTGESDEQYF.

This chain joins TRBV30 and TRBJ1-6; no reliable D call. CDR1 and CDR2 (germline): GTSNPN, SVGIG (reference sequence). V dropped 2 bases and J dropped 4 bases, with 12 bases sitting between them. The CDR3 sequence is 15 residues long. CDR3 sequence reads: CAWSPRVHYNSPLHF. DNA of the CDR3: TGTGCCTGGAGTCCCCGGGTCCATTATAATTCACCCCTCCACTTT.

The V call is TRBV4-2, the J call TRBJ2-3; D unresolved. CDR1 and CDR2 (germline): LGHNA, YNFKEQ. The length of the CDR3 is 13 residues. Trimming took 1 base from V and 11 from J, leaving 13 bases between them. The CDR3 sequence is CASSQGRVEEQYF. CDR3 in DNA: TGTGCCAGCAGCCAAGGACGGGTAGAGGAGCAGTATTTT.

V gene TRBV19 combines with J gene TRBJ1-2, with 10 bases identical to TRBD1. The V and J ends lost 6 bases and 9 bases, in that order; junction bases with no gene match: 4. Germline assignment: CDR1 LNHDA and CDR2 SQIVND (reference sequence). The CDR3 spans 12 residues. CDR3 residues: CASSRDRGRYTF. The CDR3 coding sequence is TGTGCCAGTAGCCGGGACAGGGGTCGCTACACCTTC.

CDR3 in amino acids: CASSERQISNQPQHF. DNA of the CDR3: TGTGCCAGCAGTGAGAGGCAGATAAGCAATCAGCCCCAGCATTTT. The chain carries TRBV2 and TRBJ1-5; no firm D call. The CDR3 totals 15 residues. The V and J ends lost 3 bases and 1 base respectively, with 10 bases between them. Germline V gene data show CDR1 as SNHLY and CDR2 as FYNNEI.

This clone turned up a few times. This chain links TRBV7-2 with TRBJ2-3; 12 bases align to TRBD2. V lost 5 bases to trimming and J lost 2 bases; unmatched junction nucleotides: 11. CDR1 is SGHTA, CDR2 FQGNSA, per germline. The CDR3 has 18 amino acids. The CDR3 coding sequence is TGTGCCAGCAGCCCGCCATCCAGACTAGCGGGGGACACAGATACGCAGTATTTT. It translates to CASSPPSRLAGDTDTQYF.

This clone has a handful of counts. The CDR3 bases are TGTGCCAGCAGCGTAGGACAGTACACCGGGGAGCTGTTTTTT. It encodes CASSVGQYTGELFF. The V and J genes are TRBV9 and TRBJ2-2; a weak D match, TRBD1 (5 bases). V was clipped by 0 bases and J by 3 bases, with 6 bases between them. The V gene's germline CDR1 is SGDLS and CDR2 YYNGEE. The CDR3 covers 14 residues. The full variable domain, completed using reference TRBV9 and TRBJ2-2, is DSGVTQTPKHLITATGQRVTLRCSPRSGDLSVYWYQQSLDQGLQFLIQYYNGEERAKGNILERFSAQQFPDLHSELNLSSLELGDSALYFCASSVGQYTGELFFGEGSRLTVL.

The chain uses TRBV29-1 and TRBJ2-7; unclear D gene. The CDR3 covers 12 residues. Per germline, CDR1 SQVTM and CDR2 ANQGSEA. V was cut by 5 bases and J by 2 bases, with 10 bases left in between. The CDR3 spells CSVPLGPYEQYF. CDR3 DNA sequence: TGCAGCGTTCCCTTGGGCCCCTACGAGCAGTACTTC.

CDR3 sequence reads: CASSLRGGIGLVLSTQYF. CDR3 bases: TGTGCCAGCAGTTTAAGAGGCGGAATTGGACTAGTTCTAAGTACGCAGTATTTT. The rearrangement joins TRBV27 to TRBJ2-3; TRBD2 aligns across 7 bases. The ends lost 2 bases at V and 8 bases at J; junction bases unmatched: 19. Germline loops: CDR1 MNHEY, CDR2 SMNVEV (reference sequence). CDR3 length: 18 amino acids.

The J gene is TRBJ2-7, the V gene TRBV7-2, with TRBD2 identical over 16 bases. Germline values: CDR1 SGHTA, CDR2 FQGNSA. The CDR3 runs 14 residues. J lost 12 bases, V lost 4 bases, and 6 bases had no gene match. As DNA, the CDR3 is TGTGCCAGCAGCTCGGGACTAGCGGGGGGGCAAGCGTACTTC. It encodes CASSSGLAGGQAYF.

The CDR3 region is CASSTGQGTHEQYF. The CDR3 DNA reads as TGTGCCAGTAGTACAGGACAGGGGACCCACGAGCAGTACTTC. The chain has TRBV19 and TRBJ2-7; TRBD1 matches at 9 bases. This CDR3 has 14 residues. With 4 bases clipped from V and 5 bases from J, the junction kept 6 bases outside the gene matches. Germline CDR1 is LNHDA and CDR2 is SQIVND (reference sequence).

V and J are TRBV10-3 and TRBJ2-7; maybe TRBD1 (5 bases). In germline, CDR1 is ENHRY, CDR2 SYGVKD. V was shortened by 0 bases and J by 2 bases, with 8 bases between the two germline ends. CDR3 length: 14 residues. The CDR3 bases are TGTGCCATCAGTGAGTCTCGACAGACCTACGAGCAGTACTTC. This encodes CAISESRQTYEQYF.

V and J are TRBV6-1 and TRBJ2-7; maybe TRBD2 (6 bases). The CDR3 has 14 residues. In germline, CDR1 is MNHNS, CDR2 SASEGT. Trimming cost V 3 bases and J 3 bases, with 12 bases left between them. The CDR3 DNA follows: TGTGCCAGCAGTGAGCGGGAAAGGGTCTACGAGCAGTACTTC. This gives the protein CASSERERVYEQYF.

V is TRBV4-2 and J is TRBJ1-1; tentatively, D is TRBD1 (5 bases). Germline assignment: CDR1 LGHNA and CDR2 YNFKEQ. Trimming cost V 2 bases and J 7 bases, with 17 bases left between them. The CDR3 consists of 15 residues. The CDR3 nucleotides read TGTGCCAGCAGCCAACCCCACGGGACTGCCTTTGAAGCTTTCTTT. Residues: CASSQPHGTAFEAFF.

This chain joins TRBV10-2 and TRBJ2-1; the D gene is possibly TRBD2 (6 bases). The germline V gene has CDR1 WSHSY and CDR2 SAAADI. V gave up 4 bases and J gave up 5 bases, with 9 bases separating them. This CDR3 region has 13 residues. CDR3 sequence (DNA): TGCGCCAGCAGTGTTGGGGGGAACAATGAGCAGTTCTTC. It specifies CASSVGGNNEQFF.

The chain employs TRBV7-2 and TRBJ2-1, with TRBD2 as a possible D gene (6 bases). Germline CDR1 is SGHTA and CDR2 is FQGNSA. The V gene lost 1 base and the J gene lost 0 bases, with 10 bases spanning the gap. The CDR3 extends over 16 amino acids. In DNA form, the CDR3 reads TGTGCCAGCAGCTTAGTTAGCGGACGCTCCTACAATGAGCAGTTCTTC. As protein: CASSLVSGRSYNEQFF.

The chain is built from TRBV6-5 and TRBJ1-4, with D perhaps matching TRBD1 (5 bases). The CDR3 runs 15 residues. V lost 5 bases to trimming and J lost 6 bases, with 16 bases between them. Germline CDR1 is MNHEY and CDR2 is SVGAGI. DNA of the CDR3: TGTGCCAGCAGTCCCTCTGCGGGGACGGATGAAAAACTGTTTTTT. Protein sequence: CASSPSAGTDEKLFF.